Each of the 18 T cell receptor beta chains below was sequenced from the same sample in a study of blood T cell repertoires in COVID-19. The repertoire was sequenced with immunoSEQ multiplex PCR; TCRdb's copy has only in-frame clones and lacks some. The repertoire holds a few hundred thousand clones, with approximately 87% as singletons. Input material: peripheral blood. These receptors were obtained from a man aged 60-69 years who had recovered from COVID-19.

V gene TRBV6-1 combines with J gene TRBJ2-1; 9 bases match TRBD2. The germline CDR1 and CDR2 sequences are MNHNS and SASEGT. This CDR3 spans 16 amino acids. V trimming: 2 bases; J trimming: 7 bases; junction bases outside the gene matches: 9. This chain's CDR3 is CASSESGSGRGNEQFF. In nucleotides, the CDR3 is TGTGCCAGCAGTGAAAGTGGTAGCGGGAGAGGGAATGAGCAGTTCTTC.

The chain links TRBV9 to TRBJ2-1, with D maybe TRBD1 (5 bases). This CDR3 has 15 residues. CDR1 is SGDLS, CDR2 YYNGEE, per germline. V was clipped by 4 bases and J by 0 bases, with 11 bases between them. CDR3 DNA sequence: TGTGCCAGCAGCTCAGGGAAGAGCTCCTACAATGAGCAGTTCTTC. As protein: CASSSGKSSYNEQFF. Using reference TRBV9 and TRBJ2-1 for the parts outside the CDR3, the full variable domain is DSGVTQTPKHLITATGQRVTLRCSPRSGDLSVYWYQQSLDQGLQFLIQYYNGEERAKGNILERFSAQQFPDLHSELNLSSLELGDSALYFCASSSGKSSYNEQFFGPGTRLTVL.

This clone was counted only a few times. The chain combines TRBV5-1 with TRBJ2-5; maybe TRBD1 (6 bases). V was cut by 0 bases and J by 5 bases, with 11 bases left in between. CDR1 is SGHRS and CDR2 is YFSETQ in the germline V gene. The CDR3 totals 14 residues. CDR3 DNA sequence: TGCGCCAGCAGCTTGGGAGACAGGACGGAGACCCAGTACTTC. Translating gives CASSLGDRTETQYF.

V usage is TRBV7-8 and J usage is TRBJ1-2; weak D call: TRBD1 (6 bases). The CDR3 spans 16 residues. The germline V gene encodes CDR1 SGHVS and CDR2 FQNEAQ. V gave up 5 bases and J gave up 1 base, with 17 bases separating them. The CDR3 DNA reads as TGTGCCAGCAGCGCCCGAGGGGGACGGAATAACTATGGCTACACCTTC. Translation: CASSARGGRNNYGYTF.

In its sample, this clone was seen once. The V gene is TRBV7-9, the J gene TRBJ2-7, with D possibly being TRBD1 (6 bases). Trimming removed 5 bases from V and 1 base from J, with 12 bases in between. The CDR3 runs to 14 residues. Germline CDR1 and CDR2: SEHNR and FQNEAQ (reference sequence). CDR3 in amino acids: CASSAKDRSYEQYF. The CDR3 DNA follows: TGTGCCAGCAGCGCCAAAGACAGGTCCTACGAGCAGTACTTC. The full variable domain, its missing parts supplied by reference TRBV7-9 and TRBJ2-7, is DTGVSQNPRHKITKRGQNVTFRCDPISEHNRLYWYRQTLGQGPEFLTYFQNEAQLEKSRLLSDRFSAERPKGSFSTLEIQRTEQGDSAMYLCASSAKDRSYEQYFGPGTRLTVT.

The V gene is TRBV9, the J gene TRBJ2-3; 8 nucleotides match TRBD1. Germline lookup yields CDR1 SGDLS and CDR2 YYNGEE. The CDR3 runs to 19 residues. Losses at the gene ends were 0 bases for V and 3 bases for J; bases not matched to a gene: 15. The CDR3 loop reads CASSVELFGGTGATDTQYF. Written as DNA, the CDR3 is TGTGCCAGCAGCGTAGAGTTGTTTGGCGGGACAGGAGCTACAGATACGCAGTATTTT.

This clone was counted once. V usage is TRBV29-1 and J usage is TRBJ2-3; D gene unclear. Looked up from germline, CDR1 is SQVTM and CDR2 is ANQGSEA. The CDR3 contains 14 residues. The germline V and J ends were trimmed by 4 bases and 0 bases, with 11 bases remaining between them. The CDR3 DNA sequence: TGCAGCGTTGCCAGGCGAATTAGCACAGATACGCAGTATTTT. It translates to CSVARRISTDTQYF.

The genes are TRBV5-1 and TRBJ2-7, with 10 bases that match TRBD2. The CDR3 is made up of 19 amino acids. Germline-derived CDR1 and CDR2 are SGHRS and YFSETQ. The J segment lost 0 bases and the V segment lost 3 bases, leaving 15 bases of the junction unmatched. The CDR3 region is CASSSRGLARLSHSYEQYF. CDR3 DNA: TGCGCCAGCAGCTCAAGGGGACTAGCGCGATTATCTCACTCCTACGAGCAGTACTTC.

V gene TRBV18 combines with J gene TRBJ2-7, with 11 nucleotides matching TRBD1. CDR3 length: 15 amino acids. The germline gives CDR1 KGHSH, CDR2 LQKENI. The J segment lost 2 bases and the V segment lost 6 bases, leaving 6 bases of the junction unmatched. The CDR3 loop reads CASSLGQGAAYEQYF. The CDR3 coding sequence is TGTGCCAGCTCCCTAGGACAGGGGGCCGCCTACGAGCAGTACTTC.

The chain links TRBV5-4 to TRBJ2-5; D not resolved. The CDR3 totals 13 residues. CDR1 is SGHNT, CDR2 YYREEE, per germline (reference sequence). The V end lost 2 bases, the J end lost 0 bases, and 5 bases lay between the germline ends. CDR3 nucleotide sequence: TGTGCCAGCAGCTTAGAGGACCAAGAGACCCAGTACTTC. Translation gives CASSLEDQETQYF.

The rearrangement uses TRBV7-9 and TRBJ2-2; D remains unclear. V was trimmed by 1 base and J by 1 base, leaving 7 bases between them. Germline CDR1 and CDR2: SEHNR and FQNEAQ (reference sequence). The CDR3 is 15 amino acids. The CDR3 protein is CASSLDRGNTGELFF. The CDR3 region has the DNA TGTGCCAGCAGCTTAGACCGCGGGAACACCGGGGAGCTGTTTTTT.

This clone was observed a handful of times. The chain employs TRBV16 and TRBJ1-1; D gene ambiguous. The length of the CDR3 is 15 residues. Trimming removed 3 bases from V and 4 bases from J, with 15 bases in between. Per the germline V gene, CDR1 is KGHSY and CDR2 is FQNENV. Written as DNA, the CDR3 is TGTGCCAGCAGCCACCCCGCCTCTGGGAGCACTGAAGCTTTCTTT. It is translated as CASSHPASGSTEAFF.

The gene calls are TRBV4-2 and TRBJ2-7; D is ambiguous. The CDR3 extends over 13 amino acids. The V and J ends lost 0 bases and 2 bases respectively, with 5 bases between them. Per the germline V gene, CDR1 is LGHNA and CDR2 is YNFKEQ. DNA of the CDR3: TGTGCCAGCAGCCAAGATATCCCCTACGAGCAGTACTTC. It translates to CASSQDIPYEQYF.

This sequence joins TRBV16 and TRBJ2-1, with a tentative D call TRBD2 (5 bases). Trimming shortened V by 4 bases and J by 10 bases, and 11 bases separated the two germline ends. This CDR3 has 12 residues. Germline CDR1 KGHSY, CDR2 FQNENV. The CDR3 sequence: CASSRGGGEQFF. CDR3 nucleotide sequence: TGTGCCAGCAGCCGCGGAGGTGGCGAGCAGTTCTTC.

The rearrangement links TRBV5-4 to TRBJ2-7; D possibly corresponds to TRBD2 (5 bases). The germline V gene has CDR1 SGHNT and CDR2 YYREEE (reference sequence). The CDR3 is 15 amino acids. V dropped 4 bases and J dropped 0 bases, with 14 bases sitting between them. CDR3 residues: CASSPSGRGSYEQYF. The CDR3 bases are TGTGCCAGCAGCCCCTCCGGACGGGGCTCCTACGAGCAGTACTTC.

The chain links TRBV6-5 to TRBJ1-6, with D uncertain. V shed 6 bases and J shed 10 bases, with 7 bases lying between them. CDR1 is MNHEY and CDR2 is SVGAGI in the germline V gene. This CDR3 comprises 11 residues. The CDR3 is CASSPQSPLHF. CDR3 sequence (DNA): TGTGCCAGCAGCCCCCAGTCACCCCTCCACTTT.

V gene TRBV2 combines with J gene TRBJ1-2, with TRBD1 identical over 8 bases. Germline V gene lookup returns CDR1 SNHLY and CDR2 FYNNEI. The V and J ends lost 5 bases and 7 bases, in that order; junction bases with no gene match: 9. This CDR3 contains 14 residues. As DNA, the CDR3 is TGTGCCAGCAGTTACAGGGGGACTTTATCTGGCTACACCTTC. This sequence encodes CASSYRGTLSGYTF.

The chain recombines TRBV18 with TRBJ1-2; D possibly corresponds to TRBD1 (5 bases). Germline CDR1 and CDR2: KGHSH and LQKENI. The V end lost 3 bases, the J end lost 7 bases, and 6 bases lay between the germline ends. This CDR3 comprises 11 residues. The CDR3 DNA reads as TGTGCCAGCTCACCGGGGCGTGGCTACACCTTC. The encoded protein is CASSPGRGYTF.